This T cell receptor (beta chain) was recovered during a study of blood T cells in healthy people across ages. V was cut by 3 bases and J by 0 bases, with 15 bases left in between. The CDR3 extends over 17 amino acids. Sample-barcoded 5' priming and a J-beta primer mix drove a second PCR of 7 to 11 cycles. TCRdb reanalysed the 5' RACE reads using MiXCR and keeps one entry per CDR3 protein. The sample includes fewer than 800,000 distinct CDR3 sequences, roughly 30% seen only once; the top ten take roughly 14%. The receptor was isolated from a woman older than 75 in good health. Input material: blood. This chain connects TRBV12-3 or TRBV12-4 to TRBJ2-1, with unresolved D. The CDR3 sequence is CASSFSLFPSSYNEQFF. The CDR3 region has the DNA TGTGCCAGCAGTTTTTCTTTGTTTCCGAGCTCCTACAATGAGCAGTTCTTC.